Included here is one T cell receptor beta chain sequence, with context. These data originate in a study of blood T cell repertoires in COVID-19. For the study at large: COVID-19 samples, acute and convalescent, were from the United States, Italy and Spain. PBMCs, B-cell-depleted T cells, or T cells provided the cDNA or gDNA that made up the material.

Original data processing: Estimates of nucleated cell counts were drawn from the amplification of reference gene primers. Assay used: immunoSEQ multiplex PCR; TCRdb lists only in-frame clones, some missing. The V and J calls and the clone size are those of that table, but D and trimming were determined from the DNA. This table holds nearly 200,000 clones, less than 90% found once. The CDR3 has 16 amino acids. The ends were cut back, 1 base at V and 8 bases at J, with 17 bases in the middle. The germline gives CDR1 SEHNR, CDR2 FQNEAQ (reference sequence). The clonotype was recovered from a human donor in a cohort sampled during active COVID-19. The chain has TRBV7-9 and TRBJ1-4; possibly TRBD1 for D (5 bases). Sequences were obtained from peripheral blood. CDR3 in amino acids: CASSLGPGREEEKLFF. The CDR3 nucleotides are TGTGCCAGCAGCTTAGGCCCAGGCAGGGAGGAAGAAAAACTGTTTTTT.